This entry describes one TCR beta chain. This sample was taken from a study of identical twins. The germline V and J ends were trimmed by 1 base and 8 bases, with 17 bases remaining between them. CDR3 length: 15 amino acids. CDR1 is MNHEY and CDR2 is SVGEGT in the germline V gene. TCRdb reanalysed the 5' RACE reads using MiXCR and keeps one entry per CDR3 protein. Counted here are about 470,000 distinct CDR3 sequences, more than 20% occurring once; the ten biggest clones make up 2.9%. These sequences were also reported in another study, on T cells expressing NK-cell markers. As that study records: Questions lingered over whether expanded NKG2C+ T cell clones were HCMV-specific.

This receptor was obtained from a woman between 18 and 29 years old in good health. What was sequenced was CD4+ T cells sorted from blood. The gene calls are TRBV6-2 or TRBV6-3 and TRBJ1-2; D gene unclear. The DNA for the CDR3 is TGTGCCAGCAGTTACTTGCTTACTGGACTTCAAGGCTACACCTTC. As protein: CASSYLLTGLQGYTF.